This T cell receptor beta chain was recovered during a study of beta chain features in type 1 diabetes. As for the study in general: Some 110,000,000 sorted cells were examined across all samples.

Germline V CDR1 and CDR2: GTSNPN, SVGIG (reference sequence). V was clipped by 3 bases and J by 5 bases; unmatched bases: 4. This CDR3 is 14 amino acids long. Notes on the study in general: Sampled from patients, naive, central memory and Treg TCRB repertoires appeared more similar than those sampled from healthy donors. Possibly, sequencing cDNA over-represented cells that had high TCR expression levels. Moderate but significant shortening of TCRB CDR3s was recorded in all four CD4+ subsets from Type 1 diabetes patients.

Expressed TCRB transcripts were sequenced, since all the RNA that had been isolated was reverse transcribed. Using immunoSEQ multiplex PCR, the repertoire was profiled, and TCRdb retains in-frame clones only, with some absent. The table records around 280,000 clones, 15% of them present only once. CD4+ naive, central memory, regulatory and stem cell-like memory subsets were isolated by sorting on CD45RO/CCR7/CD25/CD127/CD95/CD27. On this clone: The target antigen is unknown.

The V and J genes are TRBV30 and TRBJ2-2; 9 bases match TRBD1. Sequenced input: naive CD4+ T cells from blood. The clonotype comes from a man between 18 and 29 years old with type 1 diabetes. The DNA for the CDR3 is TGTGCCTGGAGAGGGACAGGGTGGACCGGGGAGCTGTTTTTT. The encoded protein is CAWRGTGWTGELFF.